Each of the 30 T cell receptor beta chains below was sequenced from the same sample in a study of T cell responses to AZD1222 COVID-19 vaccine. The protocol was immunoSEQ multiplex PCR, while the TCRdb copy is restricted to in-frame clones and leaves out a portion. The data show over 45,000 clones, approximately 85% seen once. This specimen was peripheral blood, taken on day 0 of AZD1222 vaccination. Receptor source: an adult in good health.

This chain links TRBV7-9 with TRBJ2-1; D not resolved. Germline CDR1 SEHNR, CDR2 FQNEAQ (reference sequence). This CDR3 has 17 residues. The V end lost 1 base, the J end lost 0 bases, and 13 bases lay between the germline ends. Here the CDR3 reads CASSLGRAAGSYNEQFF. The DNA of the CDR3 is TGTGCCAGCAGCTTAGGTAGGGCGGCCGGCTCCTACAATGAGCAGTTCTTC.

This clone turned up a few times. This chain links TRBV29-1 with TRBJ2-1; 11 positions agree with TRBD2. CDR3 length equals 14 residues. Looked up from germline, CDR1 is SQVTM and CDR2 is ANQGSEA. V gave up 6 bases and J gave up 2 bases; unmatched junction bases: 3. The CDR3 region is CSVVGLAAYNEQFF. DNA of the CDR3: TGCAGCGTCGTGGGACTAGCGGCCTACAATGAGCAGTTCTTC.

This clone has just a few counts. Other DNA sequences in this sample translate to the same CDR3. This rearrangement joins TRBV2 to TRBJ1-5, with D possibly being TRBD1 (6 bases). This CDR3 is 15 amino acids long. With 1 base removed from V and 7 bases from J, the gap between germline ends came to 14 bases. Germline CDR1 SNHLY, CDR2 FYNNEI. CDR3 nucleotide sequence: TGTGCCAGCAGTGAAGTTTGGGGGGGCTACCAGCCCCAGCATTTT. Protein sequence: CASSEVWGGYQPQHF.

This chain links TRBV19 with TRBJ2-3; 9 nucleotides match TRBD1. Germline V gene sequence: CDR1 LNHDA, CDR2 SQIVND (reference sequence). The CDR3 runs 14 residues. V dropped 7 bases and J dropped 4; count of bases not matched to a gene: 6. CDR3: CASKPGQGADTQYF. The CDR3 DNA is TGTGCCAGTAAGCCGGGACAGGGAGCAGATACGCAGTATTTT.

This chain connects TRBV19 to TRBJ1-6; 7 bases agree with TRBD1. Germline trimming cut 6 bases from V and 7 bases from J; bases unmatched to any gene: 6. CDR1 and CDR2 (germline): LNHDA, SQIVND (reference sequence). The CDR3 spans 14 residues. CDR3 residues: CASRDRSGNSPLHF. As DNA, the CDR3 is TGTGCCAGTAGGGACAGGTCAGGGAATTCACCCCTCCACTTT.

The rearrangement joins TRBV19 to TRBJ2-1; D not certain. The V end lost 9 bases, the J end lost 1 base, and 16 bases lay between the germline ends. The germline V gene has CDR1 LNHDA and CDR2 SQIVND (reference sequence). This CDR3 comprises 15 residues. CDR3 bases: TGTGCCAGCTCCTTTTCTAGGTTTTCCTACAATGAGCAGTTCTTC. This sequence encodes CASSFSRFSYNEQFF.

This clone was detected only once. J is TRBJ1-5 and V is TRBV6-6, with 7 bases matching TRBD1. The germline V gene has CDR1 MNHNY and CDR2 SVGAGI (reference sequence). The CDR3 covers 14 residues. V lost 2 bases to trimming and J lost 3 bases; unmatched junction nucleotides: 1. Here the CDR3 reads CASSYEGANQPQHF. CDR3 coding DNA: TGTGCCAGCAGTTACGAGGGGGCCAATCAGCCCCAGCATTTT.

As for this clone: The junction differs from germline at one of its ends, possibly a read error. This CDR3 is CSARDHPF. The DNA of the CDR3 is TGCAGTGCTAGAGATCACCCCTTT. This chain joins TRBV20-1 and TRBJ1-1; no definite D call. This CDR3 spans 8 amino acids. The germline V gene encodes CDR1 DFQATT and CDR2 SNEGSKA (reference sequence).

In this sample, this clone turned up once. V and J are TRBV9 and TRBJ2-2, with 10 bases that match TRBD2. The CDR3 sequence is 16 residues long. CDR1 is SGDLS and CDR2 is YYNGEE in the germline V gene. The ends lost 0 bases at V and 4 bases at J; junction bases unmatched: 3. The CDR3 nucleotides read TGTGCCAGCAGCGTAGGGAGCGGGGGGGCCACCGGGGAGCTGTTTTTT. This translates into CASSVGSGGATGELFF.

The chain combines TRBV7-2 with TRBJ2-7, with 8 positions matching TRBD1. Germline CDR1 SGHTA, CDR2 FQGNSA. The length of the CDR3 is 13 residues. The trim removed 5 bases at V and 6 bases at J, leaving 6 bases unmatched. The CDR3 coding sequence is TGTGCCAGCAGCGTTTTGACAGGGGTCGAGCAGTACTTC. Translated: CASSVLTGVEQYF.

The gene calls are TRBV5-1 and TRBJ1-4, with D maybe TRBD1 (5 bases). The V gene's germline CDR1 is SGHRS and CDR2 YFSETQ. The ends were cut back, 6 bases at V and 2 bases at J, with 11 bases in the middle. This CDR3 contains 14 residues. The CDR3 protein is CASTPGSTNEKLFF. The CDR3 region has the DNA TGCGCCAGCACCCCAGGGTCTACTAATGAAAAACTGTTTTTT.

This rearrangement joins TRBV20-1 to TRBJ2-2, with D possibly TRBD2 on 6 matching bases. Per the germline V gene, CDR1 is DFQATT and CDR2 is SNEGSKA (reference sequence). Trimming left V 3 bases short and J 6 bases short, with 11 bases between. The CDR3 is made up of 13 amino acids. The CDR3 sequence is CSASGGSAGELFF. The CDR3 DNA is TGCAGTGCTAGTGGAGGGAGCGCCGGGGAGCTGTTTTTT.

The chain combines TRBV6-4 with TRBJ2-7, with 7 bases identical to TRBD1. This CDR3 has 13 residues. Unmatched junction bases numbered 4, after V lost 8 bases and J lost 0 bases. Germline CDR1 and CDR2: MRHNA and SNTAGT. The CDR3 sequence is CASLDRASYEQYF. The CDR3 DNA reads as TGTGCCAGCCTAGACAGGGCCTCCTACGAGCAGTACTTC.

CDR3: CASSSRTGGNTEAFF. The CDR3 DNA reads TGTGCCAGTAGCTCTCGGACAGGAGGGAACACTGAAGCTTTCTTT. J is TRBJ1-1 and V is TRBV19; 7 nucleotides agree with TRBD1. This CDR3 spans 15 amino acids. The germline V gene has CDR1 LNHDA and CDR2 SQIVND (reference sequence). The J segment lost 1 base and the V segment lost 6 bases, leaving 8 bases of the junction unmatched. The full variable domain, in which reference TRBV19 and TRBJ1-1 provide the parts outside the CDR3, is DGGITQSPKYLFRKEGQNVTLSCEQNLNHDAMYWYRQDPGQGLRLIYYSQIVNDFQKGDIAEGYSVSREKKESFPLTVTSAQKNPTAFYLCASSSRTGGNTEAFFGQGTRLTVV.

This clone was found a few times. CDR3 region: CASAAPRGTEQYF. The CDR3 nucleotides are TGTGCCAGCGCTGCCCCCAGGGGGACGGAGCAGTACTTC. V is TRBV5-6 and J is TRBJ2-7, with 7 bases fitting TRBD1. The V gene end was trimmed by 7 bases and the J gene end by 7 bases; junction bases not matched to a gene: 11. Germline CDR1 and CDR2: SGHDT and YYEEEE. The CDR3 covers 13 residues. The full variable domain, its missing parts supplied by reference TRBV5-6 and TRBJ2-7, is DAGVTQSPTHLIKTRGQQVTLRCSPKSGHDTVSWYQQALGQGPQFIFQYYEEEERQRGNFPDRFSGHQFPNYSSELNVNALLLGDSALYLCASAAPRGTEQYFGPGTRLTVT.

This rearrangement joins TRBV10-3 to TRBJ2-7; 7 nucleotides align to TRBD1. CDR3 length: 12 amino acids. Germline V lookup: CDR1 ENHRY, CDR2 SYGVKD. V shed 11 bases, J shed 2 bases, and the junction held 6 bases outside the gene matches. The CDR3 region has the DNA TGTGCCGCCGGGGACAGAGCCTACGAGCAGTACTTC. Protein sequence: CAAGDRAYEQYF.

The V call is TRBV3-1 (or the pseudogene TRBV3-2), the J call TRBJ2-7; 10 bases line up with TRBD1. V shed 5 bases, J shed 2 bases, and the junction held 15 bases outside the gene matches. This CDR3 region has 18 residues. The V gene's germline CDR1 is LGHDT and CDR2 YNNKEL (reference sequence). The CDR3 is CASSALLGGGQGPYEQYF. DNA for the CDR3: TGTGCCAGCAGCGCACTCCTCGGAGGGGGACAGGGGCCCTACGAGCAGTACTTC.

The genes are TRBV4-1 and TRBJ1-3; 7 bases align to TRBD1. Trimming at V came to 5 bases and at J to 3 bases, leaving 4 bases not matched to a gene. The CDR3 is 14 amino acids. Germline loops: CDR1 MGHRA, CDR2 YSYEKL. CDR3 sequence reads: CASSNRDSGNTIYF. CDR3 DNA: TGCGCCAGCAGCAATAGGGACAGTGGAAACACCATATATTTT.

This clone was detected once. This chain uses TRBV5-4 with TRBJ1-1; D is uncertain. V was trimmed by 0 bases and J by 8 bases, leaving 17 bases between them. Germline loops: CDR1 SGHNT, CDR2 YYREEE (reference sequence). The CDR3 runs 15 residues. Here the CDR3 reads CASSLAGRGGGEAFF. The CDR3 nucleotides are TGTGCCAGCAGCTTGGCCGGACGAGGTGGAGGGGAAGCTTTCTTT.

The chain employs TRBV5-1 and TRBJ1-2; weak D call: TRBD1 (5 bases). V was pared by 0 bases and J by 4 bases, with 10 bases between. Germline values: CDR1 SGHRS, CDR2 YFSETQ. The CDR3 loop spans 14 amino acids. In DNA form, the CDR3 reads TGCGCCAGCAGCTTGGCTGGGGGTGGCTATGGCTACACCTTC. Its protein is CASSLAGGGYGYTF.

The rearrangement links TRBV29-1 to TRBJ1-2, with 7 bases lining up with TRBD1. Germline CDR1 and CDR2: SQVTM and ANQGSEA. Trimming at V came to 0 bases and at J to 7 bases, leaving 8 bases not matched to a gene. The CDR3 sequence is 14 residues long. The CDR3 bases are TGCAGCGTTGAAGAAGGCAGGGGGATTAGTGGCTACACCTTC. This encodes CSVEEGRGISGYTF.

This clone is medium-sized (0.01 to 0.1%) by share. The V gene is TRBV7-9, the J gene TRBJ2-7; a weak D match, TRBD2 (6 bases). The CDR3 consists of 15 residues. The V and J ends lost 1 base and 7 bases respectively, with 17 bases between them. Germline V gene data show CDR1 as SEHNR and CDR2 as FQNEAQ (reference sequence). CDR3: CASSLGHSGSTEQYF. Here the CDR3 DNA reads TGTGCCAGCAGCTTAGGCCATAGCGGTTCCACAGAGCAGTACTTC.

The chain links TRBV27 to TRBJ2-3, with D hard to call. Trimming removed 4 bases from V and 2 bases from J, with 7 bases in between. The CDR3 is made up of 13 amino acids. Germline CDR1 is MNHEY and CDR2 is SMNVEV (reference sequence). The CDR3 region has the DNA TGTGCCAGCAGTTCACGAAACACAGATACGCAGTATTTT. Translation gives CASSSRNTDTQYF.

This clone has a handful of counts. The chain joins TRBV19 to TRBJ2-7; 13 bases match TRBD2. V lost 3 bases to trimming and J lost 2 bases; unmatched junction nucleotides: 1. The CDR3 sequence is 15 residues long. Per the germline V gene, CDR1 is LNHDA and CDR2 is SQIVND (reference sequence). CDR3 sequence (DNA): TGTGCCAGTAGTATCGGACTAGCGGGAGCCTACGAGCAGTACTTC. It codes for CASSIGLAGAYEQYF.

This chain uses TRBV28 with TRBJ1-3, with TRBD1 matching 11 bases. The CDR3 covers 16 residues. Germline V gene sequence: CDR1 MDHEN, CDR2 SYDVKM. J was trimmed by 2 bases and V by 2 bases; bases with no gene match: 2. The chain's CDR3 is CASSLGGQGAGNTIYF. In DNA, the CDR3 is TGTGCCAGCAGTTTAGGGGGACAGGGGGCTGGAAACACCATATATTTT.

Notes on this clone: The sample holds other DNA sequences that translate to the same CDR3. This chain joins TRBV4-1 and TRBJ2-1; TRBD1 might be the D (7 bases). This CDR3 contains 15 residues. In germline, CDR1 is MGHRA, CDR2 YSYEKL. V dropped 3 bases and J dropped 1 base, with 10 bases sitting between them. In DNA form, the CDR3 reads TGCGCCAGCAGCCAGGCAGGGGGGTCCTACAATGAGCAGTTCTTC. It specifies CASSQAGGSYNEQFF.

The chain recombines TRBV6-5 with TRBJ1-2, with unresolved D. From germline, CDR1 is MNHEY and CDR2 SVGAGI. This CDR3 spans 13 amino acids. V was clipped by 8 bases and J by 6 bases, with 16 bases between them. The CDR3 DNA sequence: TGTGCCAGCTGGGGAGGTAGGGAGAATGGCTACACCTTC. It codes for CASWGGRENGYTF.

This chain connects TRBV5-5 to TRBJ2-5; D gene uncertain. Looked up from germline, CDR1 is SGHKS and CDR2 is YYEKEE (reference sequence). Trimming took off 4 bases at V and 5 bases at J, with 12 bases between the two ends. The CDR3 sequence is 13 residues long. CDR3 sequence reads: CASSRIDGETQYF. In nucleotides, the CDR3 is TGTGCCAGCAGCCGAATAGACGGGGAGACCCAGTACTTC.

Only one count was recorded for this clone. This rearrangement joins TRBV6-1 to TRBJ1-2; D gene uncertain. CDR1 is MNHNS, CDR2 SASEGT, per germline. The germline V and J ends were trimmed by 3 bases and 2 bases, with 16 bases remaining between them. The CDR3 covers 16 residues. The CDR3 spells CASSDISYAPNYGYTF. As DNA, the CDR3 is TGTGCCAGCAGTGATATCTCTTACGCACCAAACTATGGCTACACCTTC.

V is TRBV5-1 and J is TRBJ2-3; D ambiguous. The CDR3 consists of 13 residues. Trimming removed 4 bases from V and 2 bases from J, with 8 bases in between. Germline V lookup: CDR1 SGHRS, CDR2 YFSETQ. CDR3 residues: CASSPTLTDTQYF. DNA for the CDR3: TGCGCCAGCAGCCCGACACTCACAGATACGCAGTATTTT.